Below are 8 T cell receptor beta chains sequenced from a single sample in a study of CXCR3-negative and CXCR3-positive naive CD8 T cells. Which antigens these TCRs recognize remains unknown. Overall study findings and caveats: When CXCR3-positive naive cells were set against CXCR3-negative naive cells, the former had more hydrophobic TRB CDR3s.

UMI-labeled 5' RACE TRB cDNA libraries were prepared from the cells. Reprocessing the 5' RACE reads, TCRdb reports a single entry for every CDR3 protein and omits DNA. The sample has around 63,000 distinct CDR3 sequences; the top ten hold approximately 0.74%. Sequencing was carried out using naive CXCR3+ CD8+ T cells from blood. Noted subset: CD45RO-CCR7+CD27+CD95- naive CD8+ T cells expressing CXCR3 (TNR3+). The receptors here all came from a human donor in good health. Some clones in this sample may be carry-over from other donors' samples.

V usage is TRBV19 and J usage is TRBJ2-7. The CDR3 extends over 13 amino acids. Germline loops: CDR1 LNHDA, CDR2 SQIVND (reference sequence). This CDR3 reads CASIGQGYYEQYF.

The gene calls are TRBV27 and TRBJ1-5. CDR3 length: 16 residues. Germline V gene sequence: CDR1 MNHEY, CDR2 SMNVEV (reference sequence). CDR3 amino acids: CASSLWSGEGTQPQHF.

The chain links TRBV28 to TRBJ1-2. Per the germline V gene, CDR1 is MDHEN and CDR2 is SYDVKM. This CDR3 is built from 18 residues. CDR3 protein: CASSLTAGRLGPNYGYTF.

The chain links TRBV9 to TRBJ1-4; as DNA is missing, the TRBD1 call by TCRdb cannot be tested. Germline assignment: CDR1 SGDLS and CDR2 YYNGEE. The CDR3 is 14 residues long. CDR3 amino acids: CASSAGQGTEKLFF.

The rearrangement links TRBV25-1 to TRBJ2-3; TCRdb outputs TRBD2, but without DNA this stays unchecked. The CDR3 consists of 19 residues. Germline-derived CDR1 and CDR2 are MGHDK and SYGVNS. The CDR3 protein is CASSDPTSGGAWCTDTQYF.

The rearrangement joins TRBV25-1 to TRBJ2-7; TCRdb designates TRBD2, a call that cannot be tested without DNA. CDR1 MGHDK and CDR2 SYGVNS come from the germline V gene. The CDR3 is 17 amino acids. This chain's CDR3 is CASSEWTSGGAAYEQYF.

The chain links TRBV27 to TRBJ2-6. This CDR3 is 14 amino acids long. CDR1 and CDR2 from the germline V gene are MNHEY and SMNVEV (reference sequence). This CDR3 is CASSLYSGANVLNF.

The chain combines TRBV4-3 with TRBJ2-7; the TRBD1 assignment by TCRdb is unverifiable without DNA. Germline V gives CDR1 LGHNA, CDR2 YSLEER. This CDR3 has 13 amino acids. This chain's CDR3 is CASSAGQVDEQYF.